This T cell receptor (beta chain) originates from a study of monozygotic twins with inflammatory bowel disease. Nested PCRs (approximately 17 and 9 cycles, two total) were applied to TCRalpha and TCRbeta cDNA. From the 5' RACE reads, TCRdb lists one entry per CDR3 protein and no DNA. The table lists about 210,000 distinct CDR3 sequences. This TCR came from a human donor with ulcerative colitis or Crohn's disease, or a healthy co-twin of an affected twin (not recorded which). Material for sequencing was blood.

The CDR3 sequence: CASSKSVRNTEAFF. This chain connects TRBV21-1 to TRBJ1-1. TRBV21-1 is classified as a pseudogene. This CDR3 contains 14 residues.